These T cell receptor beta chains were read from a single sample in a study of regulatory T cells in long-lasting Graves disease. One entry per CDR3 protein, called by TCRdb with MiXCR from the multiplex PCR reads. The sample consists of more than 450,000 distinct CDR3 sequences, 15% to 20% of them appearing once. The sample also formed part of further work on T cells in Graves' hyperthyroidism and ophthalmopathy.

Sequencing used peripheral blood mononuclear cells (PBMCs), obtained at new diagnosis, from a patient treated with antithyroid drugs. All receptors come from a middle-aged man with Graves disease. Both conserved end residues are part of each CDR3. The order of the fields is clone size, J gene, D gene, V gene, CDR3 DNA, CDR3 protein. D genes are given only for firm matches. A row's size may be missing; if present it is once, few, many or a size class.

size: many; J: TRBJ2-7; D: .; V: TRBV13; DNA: TGTGCCAGCAGCTTAAGAGGGAGGACGACTGAGCAGTACTTC; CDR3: CASSLRGRTTEQYF
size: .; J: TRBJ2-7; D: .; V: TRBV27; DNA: TGTGCCAGCAGTTTAGAGTGGAGGACAGTGGGGAATGAGCAGTACTTC; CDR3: CASSLEWRTVGNEQYF
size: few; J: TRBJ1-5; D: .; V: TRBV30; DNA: TGTGCCTGGAGGGTGGGGATAGGACAGCCCCAGCATTTT; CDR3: CAWRVGIGQPQHF
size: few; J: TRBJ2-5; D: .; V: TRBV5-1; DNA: TGCGCCAGCAGCTTACTACAAACTCAAGAGACCCAGTACTTC; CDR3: CASSLLQTQETQYF
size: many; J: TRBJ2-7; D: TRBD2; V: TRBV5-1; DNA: TGCGCCAGCAGCTTGGAAGCGGGACCCACCTACGAGCAGTACTTC; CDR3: CASSLEAGPTYEQYF
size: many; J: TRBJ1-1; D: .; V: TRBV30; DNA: TGTGCCTGGAACGGCCTCACGGGTGAAGCTTTCTTT; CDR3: CAWNGLTGEAFF
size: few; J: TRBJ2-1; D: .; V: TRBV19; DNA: TGTGCCAGTAACACCGGGACTAGGGGACAGGAGCAGTTCTTC; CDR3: CASNTGTRGQEQFF
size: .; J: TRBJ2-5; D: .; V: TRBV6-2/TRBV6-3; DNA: TGTGCCAGCAATGGGGCGGGATTGGTTCAAGAGACCCAGTACTTC; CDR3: CASNGAGLVQETQYF
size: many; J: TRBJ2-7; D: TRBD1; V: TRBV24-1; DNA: TGTGCCACCAGTGGCCCAGGGACAGCCTCCTACGAGCAGTACTTC; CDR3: CATSGPGTASYEQYF
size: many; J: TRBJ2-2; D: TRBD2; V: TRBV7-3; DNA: TGTGCCAGCAGCTCTAGCGGGGGGAACACCGGGGAGCTGTTTTTT; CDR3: CASSSSGGNTGELFF
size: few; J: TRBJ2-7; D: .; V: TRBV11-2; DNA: TGTGCCAGCAGCTGGCAGGTAGGAGGGTACGAGCAGTACTTC; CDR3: CASSWQVGGYEQYF
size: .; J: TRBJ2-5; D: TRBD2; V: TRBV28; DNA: TGTGCCAGCAGTTATAATAGCGGGCTACGAGAGGGACAAGAGACCCAGTACTTC; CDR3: CASSYNSGLREGQETQYF
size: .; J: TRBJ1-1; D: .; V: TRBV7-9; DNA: TGTGCCAGCAGCCACCCTCAAAAGAACACTGAAGCTTTCTTT; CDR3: CASSHPQKNTEAFF
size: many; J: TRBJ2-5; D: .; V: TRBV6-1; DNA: TGTGCCAGCAGGCCCACCTGGACAGCCCGGGAGACCCAGTACTTC; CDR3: CASRPTWTARETQYF
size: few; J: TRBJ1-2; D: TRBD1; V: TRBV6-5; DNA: TGTGCCAGCAGTTACTCATTGAGGGGGCGAGATGGCTACACCTTC; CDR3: CASSYSLRGRDGYTF
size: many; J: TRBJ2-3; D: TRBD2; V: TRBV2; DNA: TGTGCCAGCAGTGTCTCTGGACTAGCGAACGAAAGCACAGATACGCAGTATTTT; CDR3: CASSVSGLANESTDTQYF
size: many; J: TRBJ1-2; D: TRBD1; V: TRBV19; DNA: TGTGCCAGTGGCCAACGGGACAGGGTACGAGATGGCTACACCTTC; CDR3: CASGQRDRVRDGYTF
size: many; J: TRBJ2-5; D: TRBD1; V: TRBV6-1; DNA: TGTGCCAGCAGTGAAGAGAGGGGGCCGGAGACCCAGTACTTC; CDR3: CASSEERGPETQYF
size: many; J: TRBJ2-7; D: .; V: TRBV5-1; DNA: TGCGCCAGCAGCTTGAGCCCAGGACAGTTGGAGCAGTACTTC; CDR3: CASSLSPGQLEQYF
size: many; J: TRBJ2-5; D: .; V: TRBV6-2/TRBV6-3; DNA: TGTGCCAGCAGTGAAACGGAGACCCAGTACTTC; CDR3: CASSETETQYF
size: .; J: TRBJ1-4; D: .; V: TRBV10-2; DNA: TGCGCCAGCAGTGAAGTTGAGGTGGATGAAAAACTGTTTTTT; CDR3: CASSEVEVDEKLFF
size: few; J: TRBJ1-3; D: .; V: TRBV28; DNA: TGTGCCAGCAGTTTAATTCTCGGGGCGTATGGAAACACCATATATTTT; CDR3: CASSLILGAYGNTIYF
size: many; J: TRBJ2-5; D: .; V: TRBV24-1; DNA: TGTGCCACCAGTGTAGGTGGGGGCCGGGAGACCCAGTACTTC; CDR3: CATSVGGGRETQYF
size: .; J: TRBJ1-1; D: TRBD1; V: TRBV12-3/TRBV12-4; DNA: TGTGCCAGCACCCCGGCAGCGGGATTCAGGGGGCTGACAGTTTCTACTGAAGCTTTCTTT; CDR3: CASTPAAGFRGLTVSTEAFF
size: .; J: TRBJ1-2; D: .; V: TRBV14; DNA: TGTGCCAGCAGCCAAGCCGGGGACGGCTATGGCTACACCTTC; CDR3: CASSQAGDGYGYTF
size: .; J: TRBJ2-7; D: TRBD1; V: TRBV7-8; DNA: TGTGCCAGCAGCCCCAGGGGACAGATCTACGAGCAGTACTTC; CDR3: CASSPRGQIYEQYF
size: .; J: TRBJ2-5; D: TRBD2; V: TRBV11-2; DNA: TGTGCCAGCAGCCCCGGACTAGCGGAAGCCTTAGAGACCCAGTACTTC; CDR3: CASSPGLAEALETQYF
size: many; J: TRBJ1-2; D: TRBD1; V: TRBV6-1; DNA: TGTGCCAGCGGGGCAGACAGGGGATACGGCTACACCTTC; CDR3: CASGADRGYGYTF
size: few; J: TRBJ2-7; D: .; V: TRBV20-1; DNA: TGCAGTGCTAGGAGGGCGGGACTGCTCTACGAGCAGTACTTC; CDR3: CSARRAGLLYEQYF
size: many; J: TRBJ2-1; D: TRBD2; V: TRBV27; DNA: TGTGCCAGCAAGACTAGCGGGAGGGCCTCGGCCTACAATGAGCAGTTCTTC; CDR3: CASKTSGRASAYNEQFF
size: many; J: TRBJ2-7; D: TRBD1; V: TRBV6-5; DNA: TGTGCCAGCAGTTACAGAAACCGGGACAGGGGCAACGAGCAGTACTTC; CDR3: CASSYRNRDRGNEQYF
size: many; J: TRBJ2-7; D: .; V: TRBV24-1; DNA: TGTGCCACCAGTGATGGCGGAAGGAGCTACGAGCAGTACTTC; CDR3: CATSDGGRSYEQYF
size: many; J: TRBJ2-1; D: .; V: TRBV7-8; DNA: TGTGCCAGCAGCACACGGTCCTACAATGAGCAGTTCTTC; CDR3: CASSTRSYNEQFF
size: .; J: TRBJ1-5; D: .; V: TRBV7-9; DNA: TGTGCCAGCAGCTTAGCGGGCCAGCCCAATCAGCCCCAGCATTTT; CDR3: CASSLAGQPNQPQHF
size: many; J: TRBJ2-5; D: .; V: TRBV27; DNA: TGTGCCAGCAGGTCGGACACAAAAGAGACCCAGTACTTC; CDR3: CASRSDTKETQYF
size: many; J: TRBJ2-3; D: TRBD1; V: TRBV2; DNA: TGTGCCAGCAGGAGGAGACAGGGAACAGATACGCAGTATTTT; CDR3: CASRRRQGTDTQYF